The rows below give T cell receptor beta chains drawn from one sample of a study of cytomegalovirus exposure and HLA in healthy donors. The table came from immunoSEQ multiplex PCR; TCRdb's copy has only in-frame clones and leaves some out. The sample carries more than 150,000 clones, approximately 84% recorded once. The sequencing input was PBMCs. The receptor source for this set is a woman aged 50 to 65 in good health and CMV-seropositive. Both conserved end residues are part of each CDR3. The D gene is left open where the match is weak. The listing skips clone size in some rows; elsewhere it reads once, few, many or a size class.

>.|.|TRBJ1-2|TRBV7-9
TGTGCCAGCAGCCGACAGAGGGAGGACTATGGCTACACCTTC
CASSRQREDYGYTF
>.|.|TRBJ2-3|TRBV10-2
TGCGCCAGCAGTGAGTCAAAAGGGGGGGGCGCAGATACGCAGTATTTT
CASSESKGGGADTQYF
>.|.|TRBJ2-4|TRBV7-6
TGTGCCAGCAGCTTAGGGGGGGAGGAGAAAAACATTCAGTACTTC
CASSLGGEEKNIQYF
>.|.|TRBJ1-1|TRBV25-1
TGTGCCAGCAGTCCAACAGGCCTAAACACTGAAGCTTTCTTT
CASSPTGLNTEAFF
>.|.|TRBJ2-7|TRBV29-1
TGCAGCGTCCGGCCGGGACGGGACACCTACGAGCAGTACTTC
CSVRPGRDTYEQYF
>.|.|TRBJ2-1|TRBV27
TGTGCCAGCAGGTCCCCCGGACTTCGCAATGAGCAGTTCTTC
CASRSPGLRNEQFF
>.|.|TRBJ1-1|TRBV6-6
TGTGCCAGCAGTCAGTCTTGGAACACTGAAGCTTTCTTT
CASSQSWNTEAFF
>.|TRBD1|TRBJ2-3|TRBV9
TGTGCCAGCAGCGTTACAGGGGGAGTAGATACGCAGTATTTT
CASSVTGGVDTQYF
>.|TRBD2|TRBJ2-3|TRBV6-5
TGTGCCAGCTACGGGGGGGCCACAGATACGCAGTATTTT
CASYGGATDTQYF
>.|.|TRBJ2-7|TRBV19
TGTGCCAGTAGTATAGATGCCAGCTACGAGCAGTACTTC
CASSIDASYEQYF
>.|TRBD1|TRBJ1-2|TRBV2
TGTGCCAGCGGGGGGGACAGGGGAGCTAACTATGGCTACACCTTC
CASGGDRGANYGYTF
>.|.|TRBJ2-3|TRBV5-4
TGTGCCAGCAGCTCGGTGGATCAGGCAACAGATACGCAGTATTTT
CASSSVDQATDTQYF
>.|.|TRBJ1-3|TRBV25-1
TGTGCCAGCAGTGAAGACCTGCTGACGGGCACCATATATTTT
CASSEDLLTGTIYF
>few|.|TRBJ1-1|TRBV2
TGTGCCAGCATGCGACTTCGGGACACTGAAGCTTTCTTT
CASMRLRDTEAFF
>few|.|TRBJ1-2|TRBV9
TGTGCCAGCAGCCGGGGGGGTGATGGCTACACCTTC
CASSRGGDGYTF
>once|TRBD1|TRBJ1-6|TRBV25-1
TGTGCCAGCGCCCGGGACAGGATGCATTCACCCCTCCACTTT
CASARDRMHSPLHF
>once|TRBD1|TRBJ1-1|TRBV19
TGTGCCAGTAGACCGGGACAGGGGGCGTGGGGGACCATGAACACTGAAGCTTTCTTT
CASRPGQGAWGTMNTEAFF
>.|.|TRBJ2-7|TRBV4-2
TGTGCCAGCAGCCGCGGGGAGGGGGGTAGTAGCTCCTACGAGCAGTACTTC
CASSRGEGGSSSYEQYF
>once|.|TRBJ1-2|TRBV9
TGTGCCAGCAGCGCGGACAGAGGCTATGGCTACACCTTC
CASSADRGYGYTF
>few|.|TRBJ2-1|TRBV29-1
TGCAGCGTTGAAGGGGCTAGCTCTATCCCCAAGGAGTTCTTC
CSVEGASSIPKEFF
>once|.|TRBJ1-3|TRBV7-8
TGTGCCAGCAGCTCCGCTGCGGGGTCAGCGGGAAACACCATATATTTT
CASSSAAGSAGNTIYF
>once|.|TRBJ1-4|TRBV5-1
TGCGCCAGCAGCTTGGAGACGGGTTCGGATGAAAAACTGTTTTTT
CASSLETGSDEKLFF
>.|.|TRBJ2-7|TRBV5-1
TGCGCCAGCAGCTTGTGGCCGGGTGGGGTTGGGAGCTCCTACGAGCAGTACTTC
CASSLWPGGVGSSYEQYF
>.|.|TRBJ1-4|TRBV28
TGTGCCAGCAACCTACCGACTGCAACTAATGAAAAACTGTTTTTT
CASNLPTATNEKLFF
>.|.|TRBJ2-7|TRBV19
TGTGCCAGTAGTATGTTGGGGGCGGGGGTGTCCTACGAGCAGTACTTC
CASSMLGAGVSYEQYF
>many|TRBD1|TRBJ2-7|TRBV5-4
TGTGCCAGCAGCCCTCGTCCGGGACAGGGGGCCTCCTACGAGCAGTACTTC
CASSPRPGQGASYEQYF
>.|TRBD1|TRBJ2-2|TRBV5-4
TGTGCCAGCAGCGGTGGACAGGGGACCCCCACCGGGGAGCTGTTTTTT
CASSGGQGTPTGELFF
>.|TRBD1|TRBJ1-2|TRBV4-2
TGTGCCAGCAGCCCAGGGACAGGGGGACCTAACTATGGCTACACCTTC
CASSPGTGGPNYGYTF
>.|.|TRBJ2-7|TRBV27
TGTGCCAGCAGTTCCACGAGACAGGCCTACGAGCAGTACTTC
CASSSTRQAYEQYF
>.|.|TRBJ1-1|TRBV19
TGTGCCAGTAGTATAGCAGTGAACACTGAAGCTTTCTTT
CASSIAVNTEAFF